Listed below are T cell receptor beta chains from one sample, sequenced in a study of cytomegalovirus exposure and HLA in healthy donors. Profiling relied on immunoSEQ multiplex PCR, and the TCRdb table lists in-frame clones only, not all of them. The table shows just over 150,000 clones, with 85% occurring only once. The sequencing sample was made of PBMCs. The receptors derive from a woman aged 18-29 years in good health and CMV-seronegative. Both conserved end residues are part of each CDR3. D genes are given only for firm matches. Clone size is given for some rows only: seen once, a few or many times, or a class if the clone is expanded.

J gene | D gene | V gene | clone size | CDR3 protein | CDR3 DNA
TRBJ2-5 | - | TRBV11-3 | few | CASSFWGDQETQYF | TGTGCCAGCAGCTTTTGGGGCGACCAAGAGACCCAGTACTTC
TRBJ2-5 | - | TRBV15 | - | CATSREQSLGETQYF | TGTGCCACCAGCAGAGAACAATCCCTCGGGGAGACCCAGTACTTC
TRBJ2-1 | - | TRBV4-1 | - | CASSLYPNEQFF | TGCGCCAGCAGCCTCTACCCCAATGAGCAGTTCTTC
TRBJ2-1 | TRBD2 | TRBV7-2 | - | CASSFSAGNEQFF | TGTGCCAGCAGCTTCTCAGCGGGAAATGAGCAGTTCTTC
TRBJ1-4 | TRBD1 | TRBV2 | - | CASSRQGNEKLFF | TGTGCCAGCAGTCGACAGGGAAATGAAAAACTGTTTTTT
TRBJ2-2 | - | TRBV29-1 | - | CSGGGGGNTGELFF | TGCAGCGGGGGGGGCGGGGGGAACACCGGGGAGCTGTTTTTT
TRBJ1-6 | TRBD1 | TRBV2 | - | CASRTGTGANSPLHF | TGTGCCAGCAGAACCGGGACAGGGGCGAATTCACCCCTCCACTTT
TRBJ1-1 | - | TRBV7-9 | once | CASSFDSNTEAFF | TGTGCCAGCAGTTTTGACAGCAACACTGAAGCTTTCTTT
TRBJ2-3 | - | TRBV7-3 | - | CASSPPGTDTQYF | TGTGCCAGCAGCCCCCCGGGCACAGATACGCAGTATTTT
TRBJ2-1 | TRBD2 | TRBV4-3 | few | CASSQDLAAYNEQFF | TGCGCCAGCAGCCAAGATCTAGCGGCCTACAACGAGCAGTTCTTC
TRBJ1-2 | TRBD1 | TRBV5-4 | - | CASSWDRGGDGYTF | TGTGCCAGCAGCTGGGACAGGGGGGGCGATGGCTACACCTTC
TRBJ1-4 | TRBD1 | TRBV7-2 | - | CASSLDWGQANEKLFF | TGTGCCAGCAGCTTAGATTGGGGACAGGCTAATGAAAAACTGTTTTTT
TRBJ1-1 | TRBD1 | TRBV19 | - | CASNDRGLGAFF | TGTGCCAGTAATGACAGGGGGCTAGGAGCTTTCTTT
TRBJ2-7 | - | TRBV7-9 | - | CASSFLGGSYEQYF | TGTGCCAGCAGCTTTTTAGGGGGCTCCTACGAGCAGTACTTC
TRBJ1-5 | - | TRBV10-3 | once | CAIRGTGNNQPQHF | TGTGCCATCAGGGGAACAGGGAACAATCAGCCCCAGCATTTT
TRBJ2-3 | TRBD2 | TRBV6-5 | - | CASSYSPAGGTDTQYF | TGTGCCAGCAGTTACTCTCCAGCGGGGGGCACAGATACGCAGTATTTT
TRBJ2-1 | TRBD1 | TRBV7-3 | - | CASSWAIGGGVSNEQFF | TGTGCCAGCAGCTGGGCAATAGGGGGCGGAGTGAGTAATGAGCAGTTCTTC
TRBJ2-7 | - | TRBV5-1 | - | CASSLARQGHEQYF | TGCGCCAGCAGCTTGGCCAGGCAAGGCCACGAGCAGTACTTC
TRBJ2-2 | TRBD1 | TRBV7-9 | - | CASSTTGGTGELFF | TGTGCCAGCAGCACTACAGGGGGCACCGGGGAGCTGTTTTTT
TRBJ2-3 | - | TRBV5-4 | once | CASRGWGGLTDTQYF | TGTGCCAGCAGGGGGTGGGGGGGCTTGACAGATACGCAGTATTTT
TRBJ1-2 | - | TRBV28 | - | CAVRVREYYGYTF | TGTGCCGTCCGGGTCAGGGAATACTATGGCTACACCTTC
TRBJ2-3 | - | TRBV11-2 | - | CASSVMGRTTTDTQYF | TGTGCCAGCAGCGTGATGGGGCGGACCACCACAGATACGCAGTATTTT
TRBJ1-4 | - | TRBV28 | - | CASSFGGEWEKLFF | TGTGCCAGCAGTTTCGGGGGGGAGTGGGAAAAACTGTTTTTT
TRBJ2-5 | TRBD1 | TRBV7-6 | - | CASSRDRRQQETQYF | TGTGCCAGCAGCCGGGACAGGCGACAACAAGAGACCCAGTACTTC
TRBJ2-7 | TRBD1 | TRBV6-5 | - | CASHRQGKQYF | TGTGCCAGCCATCGACAGGGGAAGCAGTACTTC
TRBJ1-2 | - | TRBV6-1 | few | CASSAPVEFFYGYTF | TGTGCCAGCAGTGCTCCCGTGGAGTTCTTCTATGGCTACACCTTC
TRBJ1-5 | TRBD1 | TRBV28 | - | CASRLQVTGGNQPQHF | TGTGCCAGCAGATTACAGGTGACAGGGGGGAATCAGCCCCAGCATTTT
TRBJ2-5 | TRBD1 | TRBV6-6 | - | CASSLSYDRGQETQYF | TGTGCCAGCAGTCTCTCATATGACAGGGGACAAGAGACCCAGTACTTC
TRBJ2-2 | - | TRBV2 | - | CASSEFGATMSGELFF | TGTGCCAGCAGTGAATTTGGAGCAACAATGTCCGGGGAGCTGTTTTTT
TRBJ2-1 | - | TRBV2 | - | CASSSLGAGVSNEQFF | TGTGCCAGCAGTTCTCTGGGGGCGGGAGTTAGTAATGAGCAGTTCTTC
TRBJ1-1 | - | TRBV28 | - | CASSPVGLRGTEAFF | TGTGCCAGCAGTCCGGTGGGACTTAGGGGCACTGAAGCTTTCTTT
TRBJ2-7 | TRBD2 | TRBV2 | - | CASAAGGSYEQYF | TGTGCCAGCGCCGCGGGAGGGTCCTACGAGCAGTACTTC
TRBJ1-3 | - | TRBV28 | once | CASSWGGVPGNTIYF | TGTGCCAGCTCCTGGGGAGGGGTCCCTGGAAACACCATATATTTT
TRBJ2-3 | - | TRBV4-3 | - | CASSQEFRGGADTQYF | TGCGCCAGCAGCCAAGAGTTTCGTGGGGGCGCAGATACGCAGTATTTT
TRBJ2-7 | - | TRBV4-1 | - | CASSQQLASPLRKEQYF | TGCGCCAGCAGCCAACAGCTAGCTTCTCCCCTCCGGAAGGAGCAGTACTTC
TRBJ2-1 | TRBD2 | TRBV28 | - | CASGSGGLVVHEQFF | TGTGCCAGCGGGTCAGGTGGACTAGTTGTCCATGAGCAGTTCTTC
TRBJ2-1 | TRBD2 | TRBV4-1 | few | CASSREGTSGYNEQFF | TGCGCCAGCAGCCGGGAAGGAACTAGCGGGTACAATGAGCAGTTCTTC
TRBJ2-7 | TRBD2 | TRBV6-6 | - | CASSTRLAGGEQYF | TGTGCCAGCAGTACTCGACTAGCGGGAGGCGAGCAGTACTTC
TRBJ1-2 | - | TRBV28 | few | CASSPGAPGLGDYGYTF | TGTGCCAGCAGTCCTGGGGCCCCGGGACTGGGCGACTATGGCTACACCTTC
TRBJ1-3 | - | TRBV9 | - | CASSLTGLDSGNTIYF | TGTGCCAGCAGCCTCACAGGCTTAGACTCTGGAAACACCATATATTTT
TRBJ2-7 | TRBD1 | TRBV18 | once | CASSPLTGGIVYEQYF | TGTGCCAGCTCACCATTGACAGGGGGAATTGTATACGAGCAGTACTTC
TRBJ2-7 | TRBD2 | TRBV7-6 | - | CASSPSSGASYEQYF | TGTGCCAGCAGCCCTTCTAGCGGAGCCTCCTACGAGCAGTACTTC
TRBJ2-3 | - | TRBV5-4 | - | CASSLRQGGTDTQYF | TGTGCCAGCAGCTTGCGTCAAGGGGGTACAGATACGCAGTATTTT